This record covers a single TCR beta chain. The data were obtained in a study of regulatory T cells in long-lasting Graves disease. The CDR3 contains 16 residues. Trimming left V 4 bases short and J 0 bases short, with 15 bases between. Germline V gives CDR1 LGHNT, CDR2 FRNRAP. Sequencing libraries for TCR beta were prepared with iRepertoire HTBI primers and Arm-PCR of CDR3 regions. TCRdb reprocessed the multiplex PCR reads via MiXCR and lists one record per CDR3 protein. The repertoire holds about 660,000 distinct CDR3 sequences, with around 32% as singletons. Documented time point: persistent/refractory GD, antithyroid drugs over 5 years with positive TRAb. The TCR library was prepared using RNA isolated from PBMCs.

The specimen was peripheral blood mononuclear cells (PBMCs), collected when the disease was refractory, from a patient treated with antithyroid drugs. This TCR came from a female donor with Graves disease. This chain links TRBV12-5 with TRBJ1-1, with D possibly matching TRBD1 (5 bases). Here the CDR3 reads CASGSTGTVMNTEAFF. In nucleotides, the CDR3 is TGTGCTAGTGGTTCGACTGGGACGGTCATGAACACTGAAGCTTTCTTT.